These 4 T cell receptor beta chains share one sample of origin, sequenced in a study of T-cell reconstitution after alpha-beta-depleted transplantation in children. The library targeted TCRbeta and was prepared with unique molecular identifiers. Via MiXCR, TCRdb re-called the PCR reads, giving one row per CDR3 protein. The sample has hundreds of thousands of distinct CDR3 sequences, about 14% seen once; the top ten hold around 4.5%. The material sequenced was PBMCs, taken from the stem cell graft. These receptor sequences come from a human donor who donated a stem cell graft to a child with Fanconi anemia.

Only a few counts were recorded for this clonotype. CDR3 in amino acids: CASRGTSGYFTDTQYF. In DNA form, the CDR3 reads TGTGCCAGTCGGGGGACTAGCGGATACTTCACAGATACGCAGTATTTT. The chain carries TRBV27 and TRBJ2-3; TRBD2 matches at 11 bases. CDR1 MNHEY and CDR2 SMNVEV come from the germline V gene (reference sequence). Trimming removed 9 bases from V and 2 bases from J; junction bases left unmatched: 10. The CDR3 loop spans 16 amino acids.

This chain joins TRBV6-2 or TRBV6-3 and TRBJ1-2, with D uncertain. V gave up 3 bases and J gave up 0 bases, with 11 bases separating them. The germline V gene has CDR1 MNHEY and CDR2 SVGEGT. The CDR3 length is 15 residues. The CDR3 sequence: CASSYQGAANYGYTF. The DNA for the CDR3 is TGTGCCAGCAGTTATCAAGGCGCCGCTAACTATGGCTACACCTTC.

This clonotype was seen a few times. The V call is TRBV18, the J call TRBJ1-5, with 8 bases fitting TRBD1. CDR3 length: 13 amino acids. Losses at the gene ends were 8 bases for V and 4 bases for J; bases not matched to a gene: 4. CDR1 is KGHSH and CDR2 is LQKENI in the germline V gene. CDR3 nucleotide sequence: TGTGCCAGCACCGGGACAGGAAATCAGCCCCAGCATTTT. As protein: CASTGTGNQPQHF.

Concerning this clonotype: A junction boundary mismatches the germline segment, possibly from a read error. This chain uses TRBV29-1 with TRBJ1-2; D not certain. The CDR3 totals 11 residues. CDR1 and CDR2 (germline): SQVTM, ANQGSEA. As DNA, the CDR3 is TGCAGCGTTAGGGCACACTATGACTACACCTTC. Its protein product is CSVRAHYDYTF.